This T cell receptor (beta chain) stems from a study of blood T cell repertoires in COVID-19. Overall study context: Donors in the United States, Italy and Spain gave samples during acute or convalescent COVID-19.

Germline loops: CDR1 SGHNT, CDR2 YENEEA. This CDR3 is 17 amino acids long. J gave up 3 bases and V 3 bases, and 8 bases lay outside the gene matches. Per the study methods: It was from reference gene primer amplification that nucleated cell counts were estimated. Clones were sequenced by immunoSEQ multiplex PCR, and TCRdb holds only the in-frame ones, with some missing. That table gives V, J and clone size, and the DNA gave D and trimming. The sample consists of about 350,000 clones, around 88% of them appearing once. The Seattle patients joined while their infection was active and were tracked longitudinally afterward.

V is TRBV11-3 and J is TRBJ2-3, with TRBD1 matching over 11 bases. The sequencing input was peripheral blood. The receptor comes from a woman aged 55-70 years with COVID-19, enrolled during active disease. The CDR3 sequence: CASSFGQGALGTDTQYF. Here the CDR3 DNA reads TGTGCCAGCAGCTTTGGACAGGGGGCACTCGGGACAGATACGCAGTATTTT.